This T cell receptor (beta chain) was recovered during a study of T-cell reconstitution after alpha-beta-depleted transplantation in children. Preparation of the TCRbeta library used unique molecular identifiers. TCRdb itself ran the PCR reads through MiXCR, one entry per CDR3 protein. Here the sample spans 490,000 or so distinct CDR3 sequences, under 15% being singletons. Per germline, CDR1 SGHTA and CDR2 FQGNSA. The CDR3 totals 16 residues. Trimming shortened V by 5 bases and J by 2 bases, and 17 bases separated the two germline ends. This clonotype was recorded a few times. V usage is TRBV7-2 and J usage is TRBJ2-3; possibly TRBD1 or TRBD2 for D (6 bases each). The source was PBMCs from the stem cell graft donor, collected from the stem cell graft. This sequence was found in a human donor who donated a stem cell graft to a child with combined immunodeficiency. In DNA form, the CDR3 reads TGTGCCAGCAGCACTCAACCGGGGGCCGTCACAGATACGCAGTATTTT. This gives the protein CASSTQPGAVTDTQYF.